These 26 T cell receptor beta chains were sequenced from one sample in a study of blood T cell repertoires in COVID-19. The protocol was immunoSEQ multiplex PCR, while the TCRdb copy is restricted to in-frame clones and leaves out a portion. The data hold about 240,000 clones, with about 86% observed a single time. Sequences were obtained from peripheral blood. The source is a woman aged 80 or over with acute or convalescent COVID-19.

The chain uses TRBV28 and TRBJ2-1; perhaps TRBD1 as D (5 bases). This CDR3 spans 14 amino acids. The germline V gene encodes CDR1 MDHEN and CDR2 SYDVKM. V lost 11 bases to trimming and J lost 0 bases, with 14 bases between them. The chain's CDR3 is CASLGHSSYNEQFF. CDR3 in DNA: TGTGCCTCCCTGGGGCACTCCTCCTACAATGAGCAGTTCTTC.

J is TRBJ2-1 and V is TRBV3-1 (or the pseudogene TRBV3-2), with 10 bases that match TRBD1. The CDR3 extends over 16 amino acids. With V trimmed by 1 base and J by 7 bases, 7 bases remained unmatched. In germline, CDR1 is LGHDT, CDR2 YNNKEL (reference sequence). The CDR3 loop is CASSQVRTGGSNEQFF. Written as DNA, the CDR3 is TGTGCCAGCAGCCAAGTGCGGACAGGGGGGTCTAATGAGCAGTTCTTC.

The CDR3 is CASSPTGTGDTQYF. CDR3 DNA: TGCGCCAGCAGCCCGACAGGGACAGGAGATACGCAGTATTTT. V is TRBV5-1 and J is TRBJ2-3; TRBD1 matches at 8 bases. The germline gives CDR1 SGHRS, CDR2 YFSETQ. The CDR3 is 14 residues long. Germline trimming cut 4 bases from V and 5 bases from J; bases unmatched to any gene: 6.

The V call is TRBV5-1, the J call TRBJ1-1, with D uncertain. The CDR3 consists of 13 residues. Looked up from germline, CDR1 is SGHRS and CDR2 is YFSETQ. V dropped 0 bases and J dropped 4 bases, with 7 bases sitting between them. The chain's CDR3 is CASSLESSTEAFF. DNA for the CDR3: TGCGCCAGCAGCTTGGAGAGTTCCACTGAAGCTTTCTTT.

This clone was observed many times. The DNA for the CDR3 is TGCGCCAGCAGCCCCGGAGGGGAAAGCGTTGAAGCTTTCTTT. As protein: CASSPGGESVEAFF. The J gene is TRBJ1-1, the V gene TRBV5-1; tentatively, D is TRBD1 (5 bases). This CDR3 contains 14 residues. Trimming removed 4 bases from V and 7 bases from J, with 17 bases in between. CDR1 is SGHRS and CDR2 is YFSETQ in the germline V gene.

This clone was detected ten times or more. The chain is built from TRBV5-4 and TRBJ1-1; a possible D gene is TRBD1 (6 bases). Germline-derived CDR1 and CDR2 are SGHNT and YYREEE (reference sequence). There are 15 residues in the CDR3. The ends were cut back, 1 base at V and 4 bases at J, with 14 bases in the middle. For the CDR3, the DNA is TGTGCCAGCAGCTTGTATGGGGGCGAGGGCACTGAAGCTTTCTTT. Translation: CASSLYGGEGTEAFF.

The J gene is TRBJ1-1, the V gene TRBV19; D ambiguous. Trimming stripped 7 bases from V and 5 bases from J, with 14 bases between. The germline V gene encodes CDR1 LNHDA and CDR2 SQIVND (reference sequence). This CDR3 contains 13 residues. As DNA, the CDR3 is TGTGCCAGTATGAGGGTTGTAGGAACTGAAGCTTTCTTT. Its translation: CASMRVVGTEAFF.

The chain combines TRBV28 with TRBJ2-7, with D hard to call. Germline values: CDR1 MDHEN, CDR2 SYDVKM. V was cut by 2 bases and J by 3 bases, with 5 bases left in between. The CDR3 extends over 12 amino acids. The DNA of the CDR3 is TGTGCCAGCAGTTTAAGAGACTACGAGCAGTACTTC. It yields the protein CASSLRDYEQYF.

This clone was observed a few times. The chain joins TRBV7-9 to TRBJ2-2; D perhaps matches TRBD1 (6 bases). V was shortened by 1 base and J by 7 bases, with 7 bases between the two germline ends. The germline V gene encodes CDR1 SEHNR and CDR2 FQNEAQ (reference sequence). The CDR3 extends over 13 amino acids. CDR3 sequence: CASSLVQGGELFF. In DNA form, the CDR3 reads TGTGCCAGCAGCTTAGTACAGGGCGGGGAGCTGTTTTTT.

This clone was detected only a few times. Other DNA sequences within the sample encode an identical CDR3. The chain links TRBV5-1 to TRBJ2-5, with a possible D match to TRBD1 (6 bases). CDR1 SGHRS and CDR2 YFSETQ come from the germline V gene. The V end was cut by 2 bases, the J end by 5 bases, with 10 bases between. CDR3 length: 13 residues. This chain's CDR3 is CASSLQGLETQYF. In DNA form, the CDR3 reads TGCGCCAGCAGCTTACAGGGTTTGGAGACCCAGTACTTC.

The chain joins TRBV4-1 to TRBJ1-6; 9 bases line up with TRBD1. J gave up 7 bases and V 4 bases, and 11 bases lay outside the gene matches. The germline V gene encodes CDR1 MGHRA and CDR2 YSYEKL. CDR3 size: 17 residues. CDR3 loop: CASSPSTGTGLNSPLHF. The CDR3 DNA reads TGCGCCAGCAGCCCTTCCACCGGGACAGGGTTAAATTCACCCCTCCACTTT.

This chain uses TRBV28 with TRBJ2-5; D is possibly TRBD1 (6 bases). Trimming shortened V by 6 bases and J by 5 bases, and 10 bases separated the two germline ends. There are 12 residues in the CDR3. Germline values: CDR1 MDHEN, CDR2 SYDVKM. The chain's CDR3 is CASRTGGETQYF. The CDR3 nucleotides are TGTGCCAGCAGGACAGGCGGCGAGACCCAGTACTTC.

V gene TRBV2 combines with J gene TRBJ1-4; weak D call: TRBD1 (6 bases). Germline CDR1 is SNHLY and CDR2 is FYNNEI. The CDR3 covers 18 residues. The V end lost 3 bases, the J end lost 0 bases, and 17 bases lay between the germline ends. CDR3 sequence reads: CASSEGAFIVATNEKLFF. CDR3 bases: TGTGCCAGCAGTGAGGGGGCCTTCATCGTTGCAACTAATGAAAAACTGTTTTTT.

The chain uses TRBV5-1 and TRBJ1-1; 10 bases align to TRBD1. V shed 4 bases and J 3 bases; nucleotides not matched to a gene: 6. Germline-derived CDR1 and CDR2 are SGHRS and YFSETQ. The length of the CDR3 is 15 residues. The CDR3 region has the DNA TGCGCCAGCAGCCGGAGAGGGACAGGGGACACTGAAGCTTTCTTT. Residues: CASSRRGTGDTEAFF.

This clone appeared once. The chain combines TRBV7-6 with TRBJ2-7, with D perhaps TRBD2 (6 bases). V was trimmed by 4 bases and J by 7 bases, leaving 14 bases between them. The CDR3 has 13 residues. Germline V lookup: CDR1 SGHVS, CDR2 FNYEAQ. Written as DNA, the CDR3 is TGTGCCAGCAGCTCCCCTGGGAGGACGGAGCAGTACTTC. Protein product: CASSSPGRTEQYF.

This clone was picked up one time. This chain's CDR3 is CASSGLSSNQPQHF. The CDR3 DNA reads as TGTGCCAGCAGCGGGTTATCTAGCAATCAGCCCCAGCATTTT. The chain couples TRBV28 to TRBJ1-5, with D unresolved. The CDR3 loop spans 14 amino acids. The V end was cut by 6 bases, the J end by 0 bases, with 9 bases between. Germline V CDR1 and CDR2: MDHEN, SYDVKM.

The rearrangement links TRBV19 to TRBJ1-6; D gene unclear. The ends were cut back, 4 bases at V and 7 bases at J, with 11 bases in the middle. The CDR3 extends over 14 amino acids. Looked up from germline, CDR1 is LNHDA and CDR2 is SQIVND (reference sequence). CDR3 loop: CASSTPGWNSPLHF. The CDR3 DNA sequence: TGTGCCAGTAGTACCCCGGGGTGGAATTCACCCCTCCACTTT.

The chain couples TRBV7-8 to TRBJ1-4; maybe TRBD1 (5 bases). The CDR3 has 14 amino acids. Trimming stripped 1 base from V and 7 bases from J, with 10 bases between. Germline loops: CDR1 SGHVS, CDR2 FQNEAQ. CDR3 amino acids: CASSLGGRSEKLFF. The DNA of the CDR3 is TGTGCCAGCAGCTTAGGGGGCAGGAGTGAAAAACTGTTTTTT.

On this clone: Other DNA sequences in this sample translate to the same CDR3. This sequence joins TRBV18 and TRBJ1-5, with 7 bases lining up with TRBD1. J gave up 5 bases and V 0 bases, and 4 bases lay outside the gene matches. The CDR3 covers 15 residues. CDR1 is KGHSH, CDR2 LQKENI, per germline. The CDR3 protein is CASSPPGTGDQPQHF. In nucleotides, the CDR3 is TGTGCCAGCTCACCACCGGGAACAGGGGATCAGCCCCAGCATTTT.

The chain is built from TRBV2 and TRBJ2-7, with a possible D match to TRBD1 (6 bases). The CDR3 runs to 12 residues. Germline CDR1 is SNHLY and CDR2 is FYNNEI. The V and J ends lost 5 bases and 3 bases respectively, with 8 bases between them. The CDR3, as DNA: TGTGCCAGCAGTTCACAGGGCTACGAGCAGTACTTC. It is translated as CASSSQGYEQYF. The full variable domain, with the rest looked up from reference TRBV2 and TRBJ2-7, is EPEVTQTPSHQVTQMGQEVILRCVPISNHLYFYWYRQILGQKVEFLVSFYNNEISEKSEIFDDQFSVERPDGSNFTLKIRSTKLEDSAMYFCASSSQGYEQYFGPGTRLTVT.

V is TRBV5-6 and J is TRBJ2-3, with D possibly being TRBD1 (5 bases). Germline CDR1 SGHDT, CDR2 YYEEEE. The CDR3 is made up of 12 amino acids. V was shortened by 4 bases and J by 6 bases, with 9 bases between the two germline ends. The CDR3 loop is CASSQTVDTQYF. For the CDR3, the DNA is TGTGCCAGCAGCCAGACAGTCGATACGCAGTATTTT.

V and J are TRBV19 and TRBJ1-5; D possibly corresponds to TRBD1 (6 bases). V was clipped by 10 bases and J by 3 bases, with 19 bases between them. The CDR3 loop spans 15 amino acids. In germline, CDR1 is LNHDA, CDR2 SQIVND (reference sequence). Here the CDR3 DNA reads TGTGCCACCCGAGGGGCAGGGGCCTTCAATCAGCCCCAGCATTTT. Residues: CATRGAGAFNQPQHF.

The chain carries TRBV5-1 and TRBJ2-2, with 13 nucleotides matching TRBD2. This CDR3 is built from 19 residues. V lost 7 bases to trimming and J lost 4 bases; unmatched junction nucleotides: 16. Per germline, CDR1 SGHRS and CDR2 YFSETQ. DNA of the CDR3: TGCGCCAGCCGAAGGACTAGCGGGGGACTGTTCTTCTTCACCGGGGAGCTGTTTTTT. Its protein product is CASRRTSGGLFFFTGELFF.

The chain combines TRBV5-1 with TRBJ1-2; the D is unclear. The CDR3 length is 14 residues. Trimming took 3 bases from V and 3 from J, leaving 12 bases between them. CDR1 and CDR2 (germline): SGHRS, YFSETQ. Here the CDR3 reads CASSSVRDDYGYTF. In DNA, the CDR3 is TGCGCCAGCAGCTCTGTCCGGGATGACTATGGCTACACCTTC.

The V gene is TRBV3-1 (or the pseudogene TRBV3-2), the J gene TRBJ2-1, with D maybe TRBD2 (7 bases). The ends were cut back, 3 bases at V and 8 bases at J, with 14 bases in the middle. This CDR3 has 14 residues. The germline CDR1 and CDR2 sequences are LGHDT and YNNKEL (reference sequence). The DNA for the CDR3 is TGTGCCAGCAGCCAGGGGGGGGCCAGTCATGAGCAGTTCTTC. Translation: CASSQGGASHEQFF.

The chain uses TRBV15 and TRBJ2-5; TRBD2 matches at 11 bases. Germline CDR1 reads LNHNV; CDR2 reads YYDKDF (reference sequence). The V gene end was trimmed by 2 bases and the J gene end by 0 bases; junction bases not matched to a gene: 8. CDR3 length: 18 amino acids. CDR3 DNA sequence: TGTGCCACCAGCAGACCTCGACTAGCGGGGACATACCAAGAGACCCAGTACTTC. It translates to CATSRPRLAGTYQETQYF.